The 14 T cell receptor beta chains in this list originate from one sample, sequenced in a study of blood T cell repertoires in COVID-19. Sequenced by immunoSEQ multiplex PCR; TCRdb stores in-frame clones only, minus some. Of a few hundred thousand clones listed, 70% to 90% are singletons. Sequenced sample: PBMCs or T cells enriched from blood (not recorded which). The receptors here all came from a woman in her twenties or thirties who had recovered from COVID-19.

The V call is TRBV28, the J call TRBJ2-5; the match to TRBD1 covers 10 bases. With 7 bases clipped from V and 5 bases from J, the junction kept 7 bases outside the gene matches. The germline V gene has CDR1 MDHEN and CDR2 SYDVKM. The CDR3 has 14 residues. The CDR3 sequence: CASKGPGQGETQYF. CDR3 nucleotides: TGTGCCAGCAAGGGTCCGGGACAGGGGGAGACCCAGTACTTC.

The chain carries TRBV18 and TRBJ2-3; 9 positions match TRBD2. With 1 base clipped from V and 0 bases from J, the junction kept 11 bases outside the gene matches. The germline CDR1 and CDR2 sequences are KGHSH and LQKENI. CDR3 size: 19 residues. The CDR3 region has the DNA TGTGCCAGCTCACCACTAACCCGGGCTAGCGGGGTTAGCACAGATACGCAGTATTTT. Its translation: CASSPLTRASGVSTDTQYF.

This rearrangement joins TRBV27 to TRBJ2-7, with a possible D match to TRBD2 (6 bases). The CDR3 contains 15 residues. V lost 3 bases and J 4 bases, leaving 16 bases between the germline ends. CDR1 is MNHEY and CDR2 is SMNVEV in the germline V gene (reference sequence). The CDR3 nucleotides read TGTGCCAGCAGTTTCCAAGCGGGCAGTGGGTACGAGCAGTACTTC. Translating it yields CASSFQAGSGYEQYF.

This chain links TRBV5-1 with TRBJ1-6; D remains ambiguous. Germline V gene sequence: CDR1 SGHRS, CDR2 YFSETQ. The V end lost 0 bases, the J end lost 7 bases, and 14 bases lay between the germline ends. CDR3 size: 16 residues. The CDR3 DNA is TGCGCCAGCAGCTTGGATCCAGGAGGCCGGAATTCACCCCTCCACTTT. As protein: CASSLDPGGRNSPLHF. Full variable domain (outside the CDR3, taken from reference TRBV5-1 and TRBJ1-6): KAGVTQTPRYLIKTRGQQVTLSCSPISGHRSVSWYQQTPGQGLQFLFEYFSETQRNKGNFPGRFSGRQFSNSRSEMNVSTLELGDSALYLCASSLDPGGRNSPLHFGNGTRLTVT.

The chain carries TRBV7-9 and TRBJ2-3; 10 bases fit TRBD1. The CDR3 contains 17 residues. Germline V gives CDR1 SEHNR, CDR2 FQNEAQ (reference sequence). The V gene end was trimmed by 2 bases and the J gene end by 4 bases; junction bases not matched to a gene: 9. The CDR3 region has the DNA TGTGCCAGCAGCTTAATCGGACAGGGGGGAGTATCAGATACGCAGTATTTT. It is translated as CASSLIGQGGVSDTQYF.

As to this clone: A junction boundary mismatches the germline segment, possibly from a read error. This chain uses TRBV9 with TRBJ1-2; tentative D call: TRBD1 (5 bases). Germline-derived CDR1 and CDR2 are SGDLS and YYNGEE. The CDR3 spans 14 residues. CDR3 residues: CASSVGQGNYDYTF. The CDR3 DNA sequence: TGTGCCAGCAGCGTAGGTCAGGGTAACTATGACTACACCTTC.

In its sample, this clone was seen a few times. The chain recombines TRBV3-1 (or the pseudogene TRBV3-2) with TRBJ2-7; D not certain. CDR3 size: 15 residues. Germline V CDR1 and CDR2: LGHDT, YNNKEL (reference sequence). V was trimmed by 0 bases and J by 3 bases, leaving 12 bases between them. CDR3 loop: CASSQDSGTFYEQYF. In nucleotides, the CDR3 is TGTGCCAGCAGCCAAGATTCAGGAACGTTCTACGAGCAGTACTTC.

The CDR3 DNA follows: TGTGCCAGCAGTTACGCCAGCAGTCGCGGTACGCAGTATTTT. Translated: CASSYASSRGTQYF. J is TRBJ2-3 and V is TRBV6-2 or TRBV6-3; D remains unclear. The ends were cut back, 2 bases at V and 8 bases at J, with 14 bases in the middle. Germline V gene data show CDR1 as MNHEY and CDR2 as SVGEGT. CDR3 size: 14 residues.

The chain links TRBV27 to TRBJ2-7; D is unclear. The germline V gene encodes CDR1 MNHEY and CDR2 SMNVEV (reference sequence). V was trimmed by 3 bases and J by 0 bases, leaving 12 bases between them. The CDR3 is 15 amino acids. This chain's CDR3 is CASSFRLFGSYEQYF. DNA of the CDR3: TGTGCCAGCAGTTTTCGCCTATTCGGCTCCTACGAGCAGTACTTC.

The gene calls are TRBV11-3 and TRBJ2-1; D is unclear. Per the germline V gene, CDR1 is SGHNT and CDR2 is YENEEA. V was trimmed by 0 bases and J by 0 bases, leaving 12 bases between them. The CDR3 consists of 17 residues. The CDR3 coding sequence is TGTGCCAGCAGCTTAGATTATCCCCCCAGCTCCTACAATGAGCAGTTCTTC. This encodes CASSLDYPPSSYNEQFF.

This chain joins TRBV6-6 and TRBJ2-7; D perhaps matches TRBD2 (5 bases). This CDR3 comprises 14 residues. Trimming removed 5 bases from V and 2 bases from J, with 13 bases in between. Germline lookup yields CDR1 MNHNY and CDR2 SVGAGI (reference sequence). CDR3 in DNA: TGTGCCAGCAGTCCCTGGGAGCCCCCCTACGAGCAGTACTTC. This translates into CASSPWEPPYEQYF.

The chain carries TRBV30 and TRBJ2-1; 9 bases are shared with TRBD2. There are 15 residues in the CDR3. Germline assignment: CDR1 GTSNPN and CDR2 SVGIG (reference sequence). With 4 bases clipped from V and 3 bases from J, the junction kept 7 bases outside the gene matches. This CDR3 is CAWTDKREVYNEQFF. The CDR3 DNA is TGTGCCTGGACGGATAAGCGGGAGGTCTACAATGAGCAGTTCTTC.

The chain combines TRBV11-2 with TRBJ2-5; D is perhaps TRBD2 (5 bases). The V end lost 1 base, the J end lost 4 bases, and 10 bases lay between the germline ends. Germline lookup yields CDR1 SGHAT and CDR2 FQNNGV. The length of the CDR3 is 14 residues. The CDR3 sequence is CASSLAGSGETQYF. The CDR3 nucleotides are TGTGCCAGCAGCTTAGCGGGATCGGGAGAGACCCAGTACTTC.

The rearrangement uses TRBV5-1 and TRBJ1-2, with a tentative D call TRBD1 (5 bases). Germline V gives CDR1 SGHRS, CDR2 YFSETQ. CDR3 size: 16 residues. Deletions cut 4 bases from V and 4 bases from J, with 20 bases between. The CDR3 sequence is CASSPQEGRPLYGYTF. In DNA, the CDR3 is TGCGCCAGCAGCCCACAGGAGGGACGCCCTCTCTATGGCTACACCTTC.